Listed below are T cell receptor beta chains from one sample, sequenced in a study of shared clonotypes between healthy human individuals. TCRdb's table, derived via immunoSEQ multiplex PCR, lists solely in-frame clones and lacks some. Of more than 1,200,000 clones in the sample, just under 99% were seen once. The specimen was naive CD4+ T cells sorted from blood. These receptors all stem from a man between 25 and 39 years old in good health. Both conserved end residues are part of each CDR3. D genes are given only for firm matches. The size entry is marked missing in some rows and otherwise reads once, few, many or a size class.

16,TRBV7-2,TRBD2,.,TRBJ2-5,TGTGCCAGCAGCTTCTCGAGAAGCGGGGCGTCGACGACCCAGTACTTC,CASSFSRSGASTTQYF
15,TRBV5-6,.,.,TRBJ2-3,TGTGCCAGCAGCTTAAGAGTTGGGCGCTCAGATACGCAGTATTTT,CASSLRVGRSDTQYF
15,TRBV4-1,.,once,TRBJ1-5,TGCGCCAGCAGCCAAGGTCAGGACGGTAAAATGCCCCAGCATTTT,CASSQGQDGKMPQHF
14,TRBV6-5,.,.,TRBJ1-1,TGTGCCAGCAGTTGGATACGGGGAACCACTGAAGCTTTCTTT,CASSWIRGTTEAFF
13,TRBV6-5,TRBD1,once,TRBJ1-1,TGTGCCAGCCTACAGGGGGTCGGAACTGAAGCTTTCTTT,CASLQGVGTEAFF
16,TRBV5-4,TRBD2,.,TRBJ2-7,TGTGCCAGCAGCCCGGGACTAGCGGGAGGACCCGTCGAGCAGTACTTC,CASSPGLAGGPVEQYF
17,TRBV27,.,.,TRBJ2-7,TGTGCCAGCAGTCTCCGGGACGACCCAACGGGGCCCTACGAGCAGTACTTC,CASSLRDDPTGPYEQYF
11,TRBV10-3,.,.,TRBJ2-7,TGTGCCATAAGGGACTTCTACGAGCAGTACTTC,CAIRDFYEQYF
13,TRBV4-2,.,.,TRBJ2-1,TGTGCCAGCAGCCAAGATCGGCGGGATGAGCAGTTCTTC,CASSQDRRDEQFF
18,TRBV29-1,TRBD2,.,TRBJ2-3,TGCAGCGTTGATACGCCCCTAAGGCGGGAGGCTCCCGAGGATACGCAGTATTTT,CSVDTPLRREAPEDTQYF
15,TRBV15,TRBD1,.,TRBJ1-6,TGTGCCACCAGCAAACCGGGACAGGGTCCTATTCCCCTCCACTTT,CATSKPGQGPIPLHF
16,TRBV5-4,TRBD1,.,TRBJ2-7,TGTGCCAGCAGCTTGGCACAGGGGTATCATGGATACGAGCAGTACTTC,CASSLAQGYHGYEQYF
15,TRBV4-3,.,.,TRBJ2-7,TGCGCCAGCAGCCAAGAGCCGCACCCTTCCTACGAGCAGTACTTC,CASSQEPHPSYEQYF
14,TRBV25-1,.,.,TRBJ1-3,TGTGCCAGCAGTGACGCTCTGGCTGGAAACACCATATATTTT,CASSDALAGNTIYF
18,TRBV7-3,TRBD2,.,TRBJ2-2,TGTGCCAGCAGTCCCGGGACTACAAACAGGCCGAACACCGGGGAGCTGTTTTTT,CASSPGTTNRPNTGELFF
17,TRBV5-1,.,.,TRBJ2-1,TGCGCCAGCAGCTTGTTTCCAGCGGGTGGTTCCTACAATGAGCAGTTCTTC,CASSLFPAGGSYNEQFF
16,TRBV11-3,.,.,TRBJ2-2,TGTGCCAGCAGCGTAACCGCCGAAGTGCGCACCGGGGAGCTGTTTTTT,CASSVTAEVRTGELFF
15,TRBV5-4,TRBD2,.,TRBJ2-1,TGTGCCAGCAGCTTGGCGCTAGCGGGGGTCAATGAGCAGTTCTTC,CASSLALAGVNEQFF
11,TRBV5-1,.,.,TRBJ2-7,TGCGCCAGCAGCTTCCTCTCCGAGCAGTACTTC,CASSFLSEQYF
14,TRBV27,.,.,TRBJ2-5,TGTGCCACCCGACGAGGTCCGCTCCAAGAGACCCAGTACTTC,CATRRGPLQETQYF
15,TRBV25-1,TRBD2,.,TRBJ2-3,TGTGCCAGCAGTTTTAGCGGGAGGAGCACAGATACGCAGTATTTT,CASSFSGRSTDTQYF
13,TRBV19,.,.,TRBJ2-7,TGTGCCAGTAGTATAACATTAGCGTACGAGCAGTACTTC,CASSITLAYEQYF
16,TRBV4-1,TRBD1,.,TRBJ2-7,TGCGCCAGCAGCCAGCGAGGGACAGGGGCTTCCCACGAGCAGTACTTC,CASSQRGTGASHEQYF
11,TRBV2,.,.,TRBJ2-5,TGTGCCAGCAGTCCCCTGGGGACCCAGTACTTC,CASSPLGTQYF
14,TRBV7-9,TRBD1,.,TRBJ1-2,TGTGCCAGCAGCCTCGACAGGGTCAACTATGGCTACACCTTC,CASSLDRVNYGYTF
17,TRBV7-9,.,once,TRBJ1-1,TGTGCCAGCAGCTCCGGACAGCCCTACAGATTGAACACTGAAGCTTTCTTT,CASSSGQPYRLNTEAFF
14,TRBV7-7,TRBD1,.,TRBJ2-5,TGTGCCAGCAGCCTTGGGACAGACCAAGAGACCCAGTACTTC,CASSLGTDQETQYF